This entry is about one T cell receptor (beta chain). Antigen specificity is unknown. Sequencing used immunoSEQ multiplex PCR; TCRdb keeps in-frame clones, though not all of them. The sample comprises 60,000 to 75,000 clones, around 88% of which are singletons, and 0.86% rests with the top ten. These data are taken from a study of OX40 agonist ivuxolimab in advanced cancers. General study points: At 0.1 to 3.0 mg/kg and by week 6, CD4+ and CD8+ T cells in the blood had expanded clonally.

Blood got drawn at baseline, again on cycle 4 day 1, and then on cycle 7 day 1. CDR1 is SGHNT and CDR2 is YENEEA in the germline V gene. This CDR3 has 15 amino acids. V lost 4 bases and J lost 2; bases outside the gene matches: 8. The source is an adult with an advanced solid tumor such as melanoma, head and neck, liver or kidney cancer. V and J are TRBV11-3 and TRBJ2-7; 7 nucleotides line up with TRBD1. The sequencing here drew on CD4+ or CD8+ T cells sorted from blood, taken in a trial of the OX40 agonist ivuxolimab. Written as DNA, the CDR3 is TGTGCCAGCAGCTCTTACAGGGGTAGCGCCTACGAGCAGTACTTC. The encoded protein is CASSSYRGSAYEQYF. Looking up the rest from reference TRBV11-3 and TRBJ2-7 gives the full variable domain: EAGVVQSPRYKIIEKKQPVAFWCNPISGHNTLYWYLQNLGQGPELLIRYENEEAVDDSQLPKDRFSAERLKGVDSTLKIQPAELGDSAVYLCASSSYRGSAYEQYFGPGTRLTVT.